This passage covers 20 T cell receptor beta chains from one sample sequenced in a study of beta chain features in type 1 diabetes. Every isolated RNA sample was fully reverse transcribed, so sequencing captured expressed TCRB transcripts. Using immunoSEQ multiplex PCR, the repertoire was profiled, and TCRdb retains in-frame clones only, with some absent. The sample includes about 130,000 clones, about 8.7% seen only once; the top ten take 0.6% to 0.85%. The sequencing input was central memory CD4+ T cells from blood. Every receptor here comes from a man between 18 and 29 years old in good health.

This sequence joins TRBV5-1 and TRBJ1-2; no clear D gene. The CDR3 spans 13 residues. The germline V and J ends were trimmed by 4 bases and 2 bases, with 9 bases remaining between them. Germline-derived CDR1 and CDR2 are SGHRS and YFSETQ. In DNA, the CDR3 is TGCGCCAGCAGCGAAAGGGAGAACTATGGCTACACCTTC. This codes for CASSERENYGYTF.

This clone occurred a few times. The chain recombines TRBV11-2 with TRBJ1-6, with D possibly TRBD1 on 5 matching bases. This CDR3 spans 14 amino acids. Germline V gives CDR1 SGHAT, CDR2 FQNNGV. V gave up 2 bases and J gave up 14 bases, with 16 bases separating them. DNA of the CDR3: TGTGCCAGCAGCTTAAATCGGGGGGGTAGCACCCTCCACTTT. It specifies CASSLNRGGSTLHF.

This clone was counted only a few times. This rearrangement joins TRBV28 to TRBJ2-3, with D tentatively TRBD1 (6 bases). The CDR3 has 14 residues. Trimming pared 3 bases from V and 6 bases from J, leaving 13 bases between. CDR1 and CDR2 (germline): MDHEN, SYDVKM. The CDR3: CASSFLGGDDTQYF. In nucleotides, the CDR3 is TGTGCCAGCAGTTTCCTTGGGGGCGATGATACGCAGTATTTT.

The rearrangement links TRBV7-2 to TRBJ2-1; D is undetermined. This CDR3 spans 13 amino acids. Germline V gene lookup returns CDR1 SGHTA and CDR2 FQGNSA. Between the trimmed V and J ends, which lost 0 bases and 12 bases, there was a span of 12 bases. CDR3 sequence: CASSLAAASGQFF. The CDR3, as DNA: TGTGCCAGCAGCTTAGCTGCAGCTTCGGGGCAGTTCTTC. Looking up the rest from reference TRBV7-2 and TRBJ2-1 gives the full variable domain: GAGVSQSPSNKVTEKGKDVELRCDPISGHTALYWYRQSLGQGLEFLIYFQGNSAPDKSGLPSDRFSAERTGGSVSTLTIQRTQQEDSAVYLCASSLAAASGQFFGPGTRLTVL.

This clone was seen only a few times. The chain couples TRBV5-4 to TRBJ2-3; D unclear. V lost 0 bases and J 3 bases, leaving 5 bases between the germline ends. The CDR3 spans 13 residues. The V gene's germline CDR1 is SGHNT and CDR2 YYREEE (reference sequence). The DNA for the CDR3 is TGTGCCAGCAGCTTGGTTGAGACAGATACGCAGTATTTT. Its protein product is CASSLVETDTQYF.

This clone came up a few times. The chain joins TRBV19 to TRBJ2-5; the match to TRBD2 covers 11 bases. The CDR3 runs 15 residues. The germline V gene has CDR1 LNHDA and CDR2 SQIVND (reference sequence). V was pared by 5 bases and J by 0 bases, with 2 bases of the junction left unmatched. The DNA of the CDR3 is TGTGCCAGTAGTGTACTAGCGGGGGACCAAGAGACCCAGTACTTC. The encoded protein is CASSVLAGDQETQYF.

This clone has just a few counts. The chain has TRBV27 and TRBJ2-5; possible D gene TRBD1, 5 bases. V lost 3 bases to trimming and J lost 4 bases, with 9 bases between them. There are 13 residues in the CDR3. The germline gives CDR1 MNHEY, CDR2 SMNVEV (reference sequence). CDR3 nucleotides: TGTGCCAGCAGTTTCAGGGTTCGAGAGACCCAGTACTTC. Amino acid sequence: CASSFRVRETQYF.

The chain recombines TRBV27 with TRBJ2-3; TRBD2 agrees at 15 bases. CDR1 and CDR2 (germline): MNHEY, SMNVEV (reference sequence). The CDR3 sequence is 15 residues long. J gave up 12 bases and V 4 bases, and 8 bases lay outside the gene matches. This chain's CDR3 is CASSSAGLAGGPQYF. The DNA of the CDR3 is TGTGCCAGCAGTTCCGCGGGACTAGCGGGGGGCCCCCAGTATTTT.

V usage is TRBV4-1 and J usage is TRBJ2-5; TRBD1 matches 7 bases. Unmatched junction bases numbered 8, after V lost 0 bases and J lost 4 bases. This CDR3 comprises 16 residues. In germline, CDR1 is MGHRA, CDR2 YSYEKL. The CDR3, as DNA: TGCGCCAGCAGCCAAGATCTACAGGGGTTACTAGAGACCCAGTACTTC. It is translated as CASSQDLQGLLETQYF.

The chain is built from TRBV28 and TRBJ2-7, with D maybe TRBD2 (5 bases). Trimming removed 3 bases at V and 6 bases at J, with 15 bases between. Germline V lookup: CDR1 MDHEN, CDR2 SYDVKM. CDR3 length: 14 residues. The CDR3 here is CASSFYGRRGEQYF. CDR3 in DNA: TGTGCCAGCAGTTTTTACGGGCGCCGGGGCGAGCAGTACTTC.

This clone occurred a few times. The chain is built from TRBV7-2 and TRBJ2-7; 7 bases line up with TRBD1. Trimming cost V 4 bases and J 0 bases; bases outside gene matches: 6. This CDR3 region has 15 residues. CDR1 is SGHTA and CDR2 is FQGNSA in the germline V gene. CDR3 region: CASSSQGVVSYEQYF. The CDR3 bases are TGTGCCAGCAGCTCCCAGGGGGTCGTCTCCTACGAGCAGTACTTC.

A few counts support this clone. This chain links TRBV14 with TRBJ2-3; D not resolved. V was cut by 4 bases and J by 2 bases, with 7 bases left in between. The CDR3 totals 13 residues. Germline CDR1 and CDR2: SGHDN and FVKESK. DNA of the CDR3: TGTGCCAGCAGCCTAGCACTCACAGATACGCAGTATTTT. Encoded protein: CASSLALTDTQYF. Full variable domain (outside the CDR3, taken from reference TRBV14 and TRBJ2-3): EAGVTQFPSHSVIEKGQTVTLRCDPISGHDNLYWYRRVMGKEIKFLLHFVKESKQDESGMPNNRFLAERTGGTYSTLKVQPAELEDSGVYFCASSLALTDTQYFGPGTRLTVL.

This clone turned up a few times. The chain combines TRBV4-1 with TRBJ1-6, with 7 bases aligning to TRBD1. Trimming took 7 bases from V and 6 from J; bases not matched to a gene: 6. Germline assignment: CDR1 MGHRA and CDR2 YSYEKL. The CDR3 contains 14 residues. The CDR3 DNA sequence: TGCGCCAGCATGATGACAGGGTTTAATTCACCCCTCCACTTT. This translates into CASMMTGFNSPLHF.

This clone occurred many times. The rearrangement links TRBV30 to TRBJ2-2, with 8 bases that match TRBD1. J lost 5 bases, V lost 5 bases, and 4 bases had no gene match. This CDR3 is 13 amino acids long. The germline CDR1 and CDR2 sequences are GTSNPN and SVGIG (reference sequence). The DNA for the CDR3 is TGTGCCTGGTTCCAGGGGGCGACCGGGGAGCTGTTTTTT. It is translated as CAWFQGATGELFF.

CDR3 in DNA: TGTGCCTGGAGGTATACAGGGAACACTGAAGCTTTCTTT. Encoded protein: CAWRYTGNTEAFF. The genes are TRBV30 and TRBJ1-1; possible D gene TRBD1, 5 bases. The CDR3 length is 13 residues. Trimming took 3 bases from V and 1 from J, leaving 9 bases between them. CDR1 is GTSNPN, CDR2 SVGIG, per germline (reference sequence). Full variable domain (missing parts from reference TRBV30 and TRBJ1-1): SQTIHQWPATLVQPVGSPLSLECTVEGTSNPNLYWYRQAAGRGLQLLFYSVGIGQISSEVPQNLSASRPQDRQFILSSKKLLLSDSGFYLCAWRYTGNTEAFFGQGTRLTVV.

This clone was picked up a small number of times. The rearrangement joins TRBV27 to TRBJ2-7; 9 nucleotides match TRBD1. The CDR3 covers 12 residues. After removal of 9 bases from V and 5 bases from J, the junction contained 5 bases not matched to a gene. Germline V gene sequence: CDR1 MNHEY, CDR2 SMNVEV (reference sequence). As DNA, the CDR3 is TGTGCCAGGGGACAGGGTATCGACGAGCAGTACTTC. This sequence encodes CARGQGIDEQYF.

This clone has a handful of counts. This sequence joins TRBV7-2 and TRBJ2-3; 7 positions agree with TRBD1. The germline CDR1 and CDR2 sequences are SGHTA and FQGNSA. The trim removed 5 bases at V and 3 bases at J, leaving 11 bases unmatched. This CDR3 comprises 16 residues. The CDR3 region is CASSPLAGTVTDTQYF. For the CDR3, the DNA is TGTGCCAGCAGCCCCCTGGCTGGGACAGTAACAGATACGCAGTATTTT.

The V and J genes are TRBV18 and TRBJ2-7, with 7 bases aligning to TRBD1. The trim removed 6 bases at V and 6 bases at J, leaving 11 bases unmatched. Germline-derived CDR1 and CDR2 are KGHSH and LQKENI. There are 14 residues in the CDR3. The CDR3 protein is CASSADRVNPEQYF. Here the CDR3 DNA reads TGTGCCAGCTCCGCCGACAGGGTCAACCCCGAGCAGTACTTC.

This clone showed up just a few times. The gene calls are TRBV7-2 and TRBJ2-1, with unresolved D. The CDR3 is 15 amino acids. V was pared by 4 bases and J by 5 bases, with 15 bases between. CDR1 SGHTA and CDR2 FQGNSA come from the germline V gene. The CDR3: CASSSSDMGDNEQFF. For the CDR3, the DNA is TGTGCCAGCAGCTCCTCAGACATGGGCGACAATGAGCAGTTCTTC.

The gene calls are TRBV5-1 and TRBJ2-1; TRBD2 matches 9 bases. V gave up 4 bases and J gave up 4 bases; unmatched junction bases: 6. This CDR3 contains 15 residues. The germline CDR1 and CDR2 sequences are SGHRS and YFSETQ. Written as DNA, the CDR3 is TGCGCCAGCAGCAGGGGACTAGCAAGTTACAATGAGCAGTTCTTC. This translates into CASSRGLASYNEQFF.